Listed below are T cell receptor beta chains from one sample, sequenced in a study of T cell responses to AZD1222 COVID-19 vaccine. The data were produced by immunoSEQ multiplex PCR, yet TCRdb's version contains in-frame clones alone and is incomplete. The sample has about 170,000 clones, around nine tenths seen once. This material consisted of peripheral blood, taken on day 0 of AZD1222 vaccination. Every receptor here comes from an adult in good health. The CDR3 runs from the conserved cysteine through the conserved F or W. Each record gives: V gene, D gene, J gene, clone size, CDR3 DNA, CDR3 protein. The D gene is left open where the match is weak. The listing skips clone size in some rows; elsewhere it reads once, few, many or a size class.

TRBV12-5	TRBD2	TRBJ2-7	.	TGTGCTAGTGGTTTGTACGCGGGGGGCTCCTACGAGCAGTACTTC	CASGLYAGGSYEQYF
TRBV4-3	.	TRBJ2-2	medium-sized	TGCGCCAGCAGCCAAGGCCCTGCCACCGGGGAGCTGTTTTTT	CASSQGPATGELFF
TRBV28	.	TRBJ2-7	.	TGTGCCACAGAGGACGGTACCTACGAGCAGTACTTC	CATEDGTYEQYF
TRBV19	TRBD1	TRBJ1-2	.	TGTGCCAGTACCGAATTCCGGGACAGGAGGAACTATGGCTACACCTTC	CASTEFRDRRNYGYTF
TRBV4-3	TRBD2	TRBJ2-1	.	TGCGCCAGCAGCCAAGATGAGGGAGGGTACAATGAGCAGTTCTTC	CASSQDEGGYNEQFF
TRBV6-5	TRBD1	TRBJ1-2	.	TGTGCCAGCAGTTACTTCTCTGGACAGGGGGCGGATGGCTACACCTTC	CASSYFSGQGADGYTF
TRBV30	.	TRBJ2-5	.	TGTGCCTGGACACCCAGACAGACCATCCAAGAGACCCAGTACTTC	CAWTPRQTIQETQYF
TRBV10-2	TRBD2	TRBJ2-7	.	TGCGCCAGCAGTGAAAGCGGGGGGGCCCTCTACGAGCAGTACTTC	CASSESGGALYEQYF
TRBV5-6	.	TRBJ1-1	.	TGTGCCAGCAGCCTGACCTTGAACACTGAAGCTTTCTTT	CASSLTLNTEAFF
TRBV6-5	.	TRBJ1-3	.	TGTGCCAGCAGCCAAGGAAAGGTGGCTGGAAACACCATATATTTT	CASSQGKVAGNTIYF
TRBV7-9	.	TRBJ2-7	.	TGTGCCAGCAGCCCAAGACAGGAAAGGAACTACGAGCAGTACTTC	CASSPRQERNYEQYF
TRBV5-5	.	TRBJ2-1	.	TGTGCCAGCAGCTTGCTGCTCCCCAGGAATGAGCAGTTCTTC	CASSLLLPRNEQFF
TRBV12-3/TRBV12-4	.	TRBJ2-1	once	TGTGCCAGCAGGAGTGATTACGGCAATGAGCAGTTCTTC	CASRSDYGNEQFF
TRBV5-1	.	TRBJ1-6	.	TGCGCCAGCAGCTTCAGGTCGGGACACACCGATTCACCCCTCCACTTT	CASSFRSGHTDSPLHF
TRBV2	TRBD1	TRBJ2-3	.	TGTGCCAGCGGGGAACTGGACAGGGAAGATACGCAGTATTTT	CASGELDREDTQYF
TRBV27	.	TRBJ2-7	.	TGTGCCAGCAGTTTAGGGGCAGCCTACGAGCAGTACTTC	CASSLGAAYEQYF
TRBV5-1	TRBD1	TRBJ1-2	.	TGCGCCAGCAGCTTTGGGACAGGGGATGGCTATGGCTACACCTTC	CASSFGTGDGYGYTF
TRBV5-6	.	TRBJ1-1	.	TGTGCCAGCAGCCCTTGGTGGAAGAACACTGAAGCTTTCTTT	CASSPWWKNTEAFF
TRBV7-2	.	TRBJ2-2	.	TGTGCCAGCAGCCCGGTAGGGGTCGACACCGGGGAGCTGTTTTTT	CASSPVGVDTGELFF
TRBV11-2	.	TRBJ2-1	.	TGTGCCAGCAGCTTACGTGGGGACGGCTACAATGAGCAGTTCTTC	CASSLRGDGYNEQFF
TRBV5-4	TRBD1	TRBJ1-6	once	TGTGCCAGCAGCCCGGACAGGAGCTCCTATAATTCACCCCTCCACTTT	CASSPDRSSYNSPLHF
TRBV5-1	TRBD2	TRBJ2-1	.	TGCGCCAGCAGCCAGGGACTAGCGGGAGTCAATGAGCAGTTCTTC	CASSQGLAGVNEQFF
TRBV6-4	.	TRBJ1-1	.	TGTGCCAGCACCCGACAAGGGGGGAACACTGAAGCTTTCTTT	CASTRQGGNTEAFF
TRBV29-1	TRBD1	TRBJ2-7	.	TGCAGCGTTGGGAACACAGGGGTCTTCTACGAGCAGTACTTC	CSVGNTGVFYEQYF
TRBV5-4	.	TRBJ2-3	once	TGTGCCAGCAGCTTGGAGATGGGGGGGCAAGATACGCAGTATTTT	CASSLEMGGQDTQYF
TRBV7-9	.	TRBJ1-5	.	TGTGCCAGCAGCTTCGGACCCGGGGGACAATCGTTT	CASSFGPGGQSF
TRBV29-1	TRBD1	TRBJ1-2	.	TGCAGCGTTTATGACAGGGGGCTTGGCTACACCTTC	CSVYDRGLGYTF
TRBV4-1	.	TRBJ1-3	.	TGCGCCAGCAGCCAAGATTACGGGGAAACTGGAAACACCATATATTTT	CASSQDYGETGNTIYF
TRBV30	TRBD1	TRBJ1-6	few	TGTGCCTGGAGTGTAAACAGGGGAAATTCACCCCTCCACTTT	CAWSVNRGNSPLHF
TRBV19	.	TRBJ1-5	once	TGTGCCAGTAGTATTAGAGTCTATAGCAATCAGCCCCAGCATTTT	CASSIRVYSNQPQHF
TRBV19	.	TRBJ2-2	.	TGTGCCAGTAGTGACCCGCGGGGCCCCCGGAGCGCCGGGGAGCTGTTTTTT	CASSDPRGPRSAGELFF
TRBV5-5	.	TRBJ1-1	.	TGTGCCAGCAGCCCCCGTGTGGGGGCCCTTAACACTGAAGCTTTCTTT	CASSPRVGALNTEAFF